The entry below gives a single TCR beta chain sequence along with its context. Antigen unknown. Absence of ophthalmopathy progression within 18 months defined stable Graves' hyperthyroidism. Isolation of PBMCs was performed on 10 ml fresh peripheral blood. The sample originates from a study of T cells in Graves' hyperthyroidism and ophthalmopathy. Study-wide points: Ophthalmopathy was told apart from stable hyperthyroidism by a 13 V-J model.

This CDR3 region has 16 residues. Trimming at V came to 3 bases and at J to 2 bases, leaving 9 bases not matched to a gene. Germline CDR1 is KGHSH and CDR2 is LQKENI. RNA transcripts gave rise to amplified TCR beta CDR3 regions. The HTBI primer set drove a first-round RT-PCR of the TCR CDR3. TCRdb passed the multiplex PCR reads through MiXCR, listing each CDR3 protein once. Of approximately 640,000 distinct CDR3 sequences in the sample, 15% to 20% were seen once. The chain recombines TRBV18 with TRBJ1-1; 7 nucleotides agree with TRBD1. Sequencing was carried out using blood. The clonotype comes from a woman aged 25 to 45 with Graves' hyperthyroidism. CDR3 bases: TGTGCCAGCTCACCGATGTCGGGGACAGATAACACTGAAGCTTTCTTT. Its translation: CASSPMSGTDNTEAFF.